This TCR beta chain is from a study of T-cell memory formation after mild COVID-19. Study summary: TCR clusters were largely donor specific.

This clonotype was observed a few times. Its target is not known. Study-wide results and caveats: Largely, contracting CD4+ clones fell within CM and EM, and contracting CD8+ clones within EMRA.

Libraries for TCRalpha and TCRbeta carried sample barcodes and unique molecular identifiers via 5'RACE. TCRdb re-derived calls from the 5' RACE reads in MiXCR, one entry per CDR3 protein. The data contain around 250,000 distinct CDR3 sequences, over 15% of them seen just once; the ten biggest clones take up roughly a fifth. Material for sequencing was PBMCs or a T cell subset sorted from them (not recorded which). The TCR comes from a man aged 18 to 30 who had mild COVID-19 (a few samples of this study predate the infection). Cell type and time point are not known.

The CDR3 region has the DNA TGTGCCAGCAGTTACGCGGGCGAGCAGTACTTC. As protein: CASSYAGEQYF. The chain combines TRBV6-2 or TRBV6-3 with TRBJ2-7, with a possible D match to TRBD2 (5 bases). V gave up 2 bases and J gave up 6 bases, with 5 bases separating them. Germline lookup yields CDR1 MNHEY and CDR2 SVGEGT. The CDR3 has 11 amino acids.